This T cell receptor beta chain was obtained from a study of Tregs in tolerant kidney transplant recipients. The protocol was immunoSEQ multiplex PCR, while the TCRdb copy is restricted to in-frame clones and leaves out a portion. The table records about 18,000 clones, roughly 80% of them present only once. Per germline, CDR1 SEHNR and CDR2 FQNEAQ (reference sequence). The CDR3 covers 15 residues. V lost 8 bases, J lost 5 bases, and 18 bases lay in between. Sequencing used Tregs from blood. The sequence was obtained from a human donor in good health. The chain joins TRBV7-9 to TRBJ2-2, with D tentatively TRBD1 or TRBD2 (6 bases each). Here the CDR3 DNA reads TGTGCCAGCCTCCCGGACGGGGGCTCTACCGGGGAGCTGTTTTTT. Its protein is CASLPDGGSTGELFF.